What follows are 12 T cell receptor beta chains derived from one specimen sequenced in a study of T cells in Graves' hyperthyroidism and ophthalmopathy. Using RNA transcripts as the source, TCR beta CDR3 regions were amplified. The primer set for the first-round RT-PCR of the TCR CDR3 was HTBI. TCRdb analysed the multiplex PCR reads with MiXCR anew, one entry per CDR3 protein. This table has some 600,000 distinct CDR3 sequences, around 14% appearing once. Sequenced input: blood. These receptors were obtained from a woman aged 25 to 45 with Graves' hyperthyroidism that later progressed to Graves' ophthalmopathy.

This chain connects TRBV20-1 to TRBJ2-1; no clear D. The CDR3 has 14 amino acids. Germline loops: CDR1 DFQATT, CDR2 SNEGSKA (reference sequence). Trimming removed 6 bases at V and 0 bases at J, with 12 bases between. CDR3 sequence (DNA): TGCAGTGCCACACCCTCAAGCTCCTACAATGAGCAGTTCTTC. Protein product: CSATPSSSYNEQFF.

This clonotype was counted a few times. CDR3 coding DNA: TGTGCCACCAGCACCAACCCCCCTGACAGGGTATTTGGCTACACCTTC. It is translated as CATSTNPPDRVFGYTF. This sequence joins TRBV15 and TRBJ1-2, with 7 bases lining up with TRBD1. V was pared by 4 bases and J by 7 bases, with 15 bases of the junction left unmatched. CDR3 length: 16 residues. CDR1 and CDR2 from the germline V gene are LNHNV and YYDKDF (reference sequence).

This clonotype appeared many times. The rearrangement joins TRBV14 to TRBJ2-1, with unresolved D. V lost 0 bases and J 5 bases, leaving 17 bases between the germline ends. In germline, CDR1 is SGHDN, CDR2 FVKESK. The CDR3 sequence is 17 residues long. The CDR3 here is CASSQDNLVFGDNEQFF. The CDR3 coding sequence is TGTGCCAGCAGCCAAGATAACTTGGTTTTTGGGGACAATGAGCAGTTCTTC.

This clonotype was seen a few times. This rearrangement joins TRBV13 to TRBJ1-6; TRBD1 is a possible D gene (6 bases). CDR1 is PRHDT and CDR2 is FYEKMQ in the germline V gene (reference sequence). The CDR3 sequence is 16 residues long. Trimming removed 5 bases at V and 8 bases at J, with 19 bases between. The CDR3 DNA reads as TGTGCCAGCAGCGATTCGACAGGCCCTGAGTATTCACCCCTCCACTTT. This translates into CASSDSTGPEYSPLHF.

This clonotype was counted at least ten times. This chain connects TRBV7-3 to TRBJ2-1, with 8 bases that match TRBD2. The CDR3 extends over 17 amino acids. CDR1 and CDR2 from the germline V gene are SGHTA and FQGTGA. After removal of 5 bases from V and 5 bases from J, the junction contained 14 bases not matched to a gene. The CDR3 spells CASSQTGGQVADNEQFF. The CDR3 bases are TGTGCCAGCAGCCAAACGGGAGGGCAAGTTGCGGACAATGAGCAGTTCTTC.

This clonotype showed up many times. The chain links TRBV30 to TRBJ2-5, with a possible D match to TRBD2 (5 bases). V shed 4 bases and J shed 3 bases, with 15 bases lying between them. CDR3 length: 14 residues. Germline V lookup: CDR1 GTSNPN, CDR2 SVGIG (reference sequence). The CDR3 bases are TGTGCCTGGACCATAGGGTCCGGGAAAGAGACCCAGTACTTC. This gives the protein CAWTIGSGKETQYF.

The gene calls are TRBV28 and TRBJ1-6, with 9 bases that match TRBD1. The V gene's germline CDR1 is MDHEN and CDR2 SYDVKM. Trimming cost V 8 bases and J 8 bases; bases outside gene matches: 4. The CDR3 has 13 amino acids. In DNA form, the CDR3 reads TGTGCCAGCTCAGGACAGGGGTATTCACCCCTCCACTTT. It is translated as CASSGQGYSPLHF.

This sequence joins TRBV12-3 or TRBV12-4 and TRBJ2-7; 13 nucleotides match TRBD2. V trimming: 5 bases; J trimming: 2 bases; junction bases outside the gene matches: 9. The CDR3 is made up of 17 amino acids. CDR3 DNA: TGTGCCAGCAGTCCTAGACTAGCGGGAGGACCGACCTACGAGCAGTACTTC. It codes for CASSPRLAGGPTYEQYF.

The rearrangement uses TRBV18 and TRBJ2-2; 7 bases agree with TRBD2. V lost 4 bases and J lost 1; bases outside the gene matches: 6. The CDR3 has 16 residues. Germline V gene data show CDR1 as KGHSH and CDR2 as LQKENI. The CDR3: CASSHWEGRNTGELFF. The CDR3 DNA reads TGTGCCAGCTCACATTGGGAGGGCCGGAACACCGGGGAGCTGTTTTTT.

This clonotype was observed many times. The chain carries TRBV12-3 or TRBV12-4 and TRBJ2-5; D is uncertain. The CDR3 extends over 11 amino acids. Trimming left V 5 bases short and J 5 bases short, with 6 bases between. CDR3: CASSRAETQYF. CDR3 DNA: TGTGCCAGCAGTCGGGCGGAGACCCAGTACTTC.

This clonotype was seen ten or more times. The chain recombines TRBV9 with TRBJ2-2; D not certain. Germline V gene sequence: CDR1 SGDLS, CDR2 YYNGEE. Between the trimmed V and J ends, which lost 0 bases and 3 bases, there was a span of 6 bases. CDR3 length: 14 amino acids. CDR3 protein: CASSVGEHTGELFF. The DNA of the CDR3 is TGTGCCAGCAGCGTAGGAGAGCACACCGGGGAGCTGTTTTTT.

This clonotype was detected many times. This chain uses TRBV7-3 with TRBJ1-1; D perhaps matches TRBD1 (5 bases). Germline CDR1 SGHTA, CDR2 FQGTGA. Trimming took 5 bases from V and 10 from J, leaving 17 bases between them. There are 13 residues in the CDR3. The CDR3 region has the DNA TGTGCCAGCAGCGTGGACAAGCCCTGGGGAGCTTTCTTT. It is translated as CASSVDKPWGAFF. The complete variable domain, with remaining parts taken from reference TRBV7-3 and TRBJ1-1, reads GAGVSQTPSNKVTEKGKYVELRCDPISGHTALYWYRQSLGQGPEFLIYFQGTGAADDSGLPNDRFFAVRPEGSVSTLKIQRTERGDSAVYLCASSVDKPWGAFFGQGTRLTVV.